The 14 T cell receptor beta chains below come from one sample, sequenced in a study of cytomegalovirus exposure and HLA in healthy donors. Both 60 Vbeta primers and 13 Jbeta primers went into the PCR. Repertoires were generated with immunoSEQ multiplex PCR, while TCRdb's copy carries only in-frame clones and drops some. The table includes under 300,000 clones, under 80% detected once. Specimen: PBMCs. These receptors were taken from a female donor in good health and CMV-seronegative.

This chain connects TRBV27 to TRBJ2-3; D perhaps matches TRBD2 (5 bases). The germline gives CDR1 MNHEY, CDR2 SMNVEV (reference sequence). With 1 base removed from V and 5 bases from J, the gap between germline ends came to 13 bases. The CDR3 extends over 15 amino acids. CDR3: CASSLFSEPLDTQYF. CDR3 in DNA: TGTGCCAGCAGTTTATTTAGCGAGCCACTAGATACGCAGTATTTT.

The chain recombines TRBV5-6 with TRBJ2-5, with D perhaps matching TRBD2 (6 bases). The J call may be mistaken, given a closer DNA end match to TRBJ2-7. From germline, CDR1 is SGHDT and CDR2 YYEEEE. This CDR3 contains 14 residues. The CDR3 sequence is CASSLRLDSYEQYF. The CDR3 DNA reads as TGTGCCAGCAGCTTGCGACTAGACTCCTACGAGCAGTACTTC.

This clone appeared a few times. The chain couples TRBV19 to TRBJ2-2; weak D call: TRBD2 (5 bases). V shed 4 bases and J shed 2 bases, with 8 bases lying between them. Germline CDR1 reads LNHDA; CDR2 reads SQIVND (reference sequence). The CDR3 is 14 amino acids. This chain's CDR3 is CASSTGFNTGELFF. The CDR3 bases are TGTGCCAGTAGTACGGGATTTAACACCGGGGAGCTGTTTTTT.

This clone turned up a few times. The chain links TRBV5-1 to TRBJ2-2; TRBD2 aligns across 7 bases. Unmatched junction bases numbered 10, after V lost 4 bases and J lost 7 bases. This CDR3 comprises 15 residues. Looked up from germline, CDR1 is SGHRS and CDR2 is YFSETQ. This CDR3 is CASSPIAGKSGELFF. The CDR3, as DNA: TGCGCCAGCAGCCCTATAGCGGGCAAAAGCGGGGAGCTGTTTTTT.

The CDR3 nucleotides are TGTGCCAGCAGCTTTGCGGGAGGAGGTGATACGCAGTATTTT. Encoded protein: CASSFAGGGDTQYF. This chain joins TRBV7-9 and TRBJ2-3; 8 nucleotides agree with TRBD2. The J segment lost 6 bases and the V segment lost 3 bases, leaving 5 bases of the junction unmatched. CDR1 SEHNR and CDR2 FQNEAQ come from the germline V gene (reference sequence). The CDR3 totals 14 residues.

This clone appeared a few times. The V gene is TRBV5-8, the J gene TRBJ1-4; TRBD1 is a possible D gene (6 bases). V dropped 2 bases and J dropped 7 bases, with 12 bases sitting between them. Germline loops: CDR1 SGHTS, CDR2 YDEGEE. This CDR3 is 14 amino acids long. CDR3 bases: TGTGCCAGCAGCTTTGGGGGCGCGGCTGAAAAACTGTTTTTT. Residues: CASSFGGAAEKLFF.

The chain is built from TRBV5-1 and TRBJ1-5, with no clear D. Germline assignment: CDR1 SGHRS and CDR2 YFSETQ. The CDR3 length is 14 residues. V shed 2 bases and J shed 4 bases, with 10 bases lying between them. The CDR3 DNA reads TGCGCCAGCAGCTTTGCGGGGATGAATCAGCCCCAGCATTTT. It specifies CASSFAGMNQPQHF.

The chain has TRBV12-5 and TRBJ2-3; 13 nucleotides line up with TRBD2. From germline, CDR1 is LGHNT and CDR2 FRNRAP. Germline trimming cut 4 bases from V and 2 bases from J; bases unmatched to any gene: 3. This CDR3 region has 16 residues. For the CDR3, the DNA is TGTGCTAGTGGTTCTGGGACTAGCGGGATCACAGATACGCAGTATTTT. Translation gives CASGSGTSGITDTQYF.

The rearrangement joins TRBV6-1 to TRBJ1-4; TRBD1 matches at 7 bases. Looked up from germline, CDR1 is MNHNS and CDR2 is SASEGT. The CDR3 runs to 14 residues. Unmatched junction bases numbered 5, after V lost 6 bases and J lost 4 bases. For the CDR3, the DNA is TGTGCCAGCAGCAGGACAGGATATAATGAAAAACTGTTTTTT. Its translation: CASSRTGYNEKLFF.

The rearrangement joins TRBV27 to TRBJ1-1, with 7 bases matching TRBD1. This CDR3 has 14 residues. With 3 bases clipped from V and 3 bases from J, the junction kept 4 bases outside the gene matches. In germline, CDR1 is MNHEY, CDR2 SMNVEV (reference sequence). In DNA form, the CDR3 reads TGTGCCAGCAGTTTGGGGACAGACTACACTGAAGCTTTCTTT. The encoded protein is CASSLGTDYTEAFF.

The chain carries TRBV5-6 and TRBJ1-3; D remains unclear. V gave up 4 bases and J gave up 0 bases, with 8 bases separating them. The V gene's germline CDR1 is SGHDT and CDR2 YYEEEE. This CDR3 comprises 14 residues. This CDR3 reads CASSPRGSGNTIYF. As DNA, the CDR3 is TGTGCCAGCAGCCCCCGGGGCTCTGGAAACACCATATATTTT.

The chain is built from TRBV5-1 and TRBJ2-7; tentatively, D is TRBD2 (7 bases). The length of the CDR3 is 13 residues. Germline V gives CDR1 SGHRS, CDR2 YFSETQ. Trimming cost V 4 bases and J 7 bases, with 15 bases left between them. CDR3 nucleotide sequence: TGCGCCAGCAGCCGAGGGGGGGAGGGTGAGCAGTACTTC. It yields the protein CASSRGGEGEQYF.

This chain connects TRBV5-4 to TRBJ2-4; TRBD1 is a possible D gene (5 bases). Germline CDR1 and CDR2: SGHNT and YYREEE (reference sequence). This CDR3 region has 15 residues. V lost 2 bases, J lost 0 bases, and 9 bases lay in between. The CDR3: CASSFQGGAKNIQYF. CDR3 nucleotides: TGTGCCAGCAGCTTCCAGGGTGGAGCCAAAAACATTCAGTACTTC.

The chain couples TRBV19 to TRBJ2-3, with D maybe TRBD2 (5 bases). Between the trimmed V and J ends, which lost 5 bases and 5 bases, there was a span of 17 bases. The CDR3 runs 15 residues. The V gene's germline CDR1 is LNHDA and CDR2 SQIVND (reference sequence). CDR3: CASSSPMRAGDTQYF. The CDR3 nucleotides are TGTGCCAGTAGTTCCCCCATGCGGGCCGGAGATACGCAGTATTTT.